In this sample, the clone carrying this T cell receptor (beta chain) is medium-sized. The junction departs from germline at one end; a sequencing error may be responsible. A library made for alpha chains picked up this beta chain off target, so its size means little. This record belongs to a study of spatial heterogeneity in lung cancer. Time point specified: sample taken at primary tumor resection. Tumor, nontumor lung or frozen PBMC supplied whole RNA that was sequenced unsorted. There were 65 or so donors, all of them untreated patients with early-stage non-small cell lung cancer. TCRdb reanalysed the 5' RACE reads using MiXCR and keeps one entry per CDR3 protein. The table records under 2,500 distinct CDR3 sequences, about 8.3% of them present only once. Germline CDR1 and CDR2: SSHAT and FNYEAQ (reference sequence). The CDR3 runs to 14 residues.

The sample here was normal lung tissue next to the tumor, taken at surgery. The chain uses TRBV7-7 and TRBJ2-1, with 7 bases fitting TRBD1. The sequence was obtained from a male donor with early-stage non-small cell lung cancer. The CDR3 reads CASSLEGARNEQFF. The CDR3 DNA sequence: TGTGCTAGCAGCTTAGAGGGGGCGCGCAATGAGCAGTTCTTC.